This TCR beta chain was captured in a study of long-term antiretroviral therapy in people with HIV. Study-level results: Upon ART, diversity increased but remained lower than transplant donor controls. Whichever time point was examined, clones expanded before ART dominated the repertoire. The range of CDR3 lengths in HIV repertoires proved narrower than that found in controls.

The CDR3 is 15 residues long. Trimming cost V 7 bases and J 5 bases, with 19 bases left between them. Germline V gene data show CDR1 as SGHKS and CDR2 as YYEKEE (reference sequence). Concerning this clone: Its target is not known.

It was version v3.0 of the immunoSEQ assay that was run at survey level. Profiled with immunoSEQ multiplex PCR; TCRdb holds only in-frame clones, not every one. The table has some 28,000 clones, 78% seen once; the top ten hold around a tenth. Sequencing used unsorted PBMCs, obtained 1.5 years before starting antiretroviral therapy. This sequence originates from a man between 18 and 35 years old with HIV. This chain uses TRBV5-5 with TRBJ1-5; D is possibly TRBD1 (6 bases). The CDR3 bases are TGTGCCAGCGGATCTACAGGGTTAGGCTATCAGCCCCAGCATTTT. Amino acid sequence: CASGSTGLGYQPQHF.